This T cell receptor beta chain originates from a study of shared clonotypes between healthy human individuals. Study-level results: Estimated richness was generally greater in naive than memory subsets.

DNA at 200 ng, about 30,000 T cell genomes, went into sorted-subset replicate PCRs. Produced via immunoSEQ multiplex PCR; TCRdb's table is partial and in-frame only. The sample includes a few million clones, around 93% of them seen just once. Worth noting for this clone: Antigen specificity is unknown. Different DNA sequences within this sample yield the same CDR3.

In the naive CD8 group, cells lacked CD45RO and were positively selected for CCR7, so terminally differentiated effector memory CD45RA+ cells were left out. The germline V gene encodes CDR1 PRHDT and CDR2 FYEKMQ (reference sequence). V lost 3 bases and J lost 1, with 6 bases in between. The CDR3 runs 13 residues. The source is a man between 18 and 29 years old in good health. Some clones in this sample may be carry-over from other donors' samples. The sequencing sample was made of naive CD8+ T cells from PBMCs. This chain uses TRBV13 with TRBJ1-1, with TRBD1 as a possible D gene (5 bases). DNA for the CDR3: TGTGCCAGCAGCTTCGGACAGAACACTGAAGCTTTCTTT. Its translation is CASSFGQNTEAFF.